Below, 5 T cell receptor beta chains from the same sample are listed, as sequenced in a study of CD8 T cells in ankylosing spondylitis. TCRdb redid the calling of the 5' RACE reads with MiXCR, one entry per CDR3 protein. This table holds around 300,000 distinct CDR3 sequences, around a tenth found once. The specimen sequenced was blood, either unsorted or a sorted T cell fraction (not recorded which). The receptor set was obtained from a female donor with ankylosing spondylitis or in good health (not recorded which).

The chain employs TRBV28 and TRBJ1-1; no clear D gene. Germline-derived CDR1 and CDR2 are MDHEN and SYDVKM. V was trimmed by 7 bases and J by 1 base, leaving 16 bases between them. The CDR3 covers 15 residues. CDR3 nucleotides: TGTGCCAGCACGGTTGGAAATGGTAGGAACACTGAAGCTTTCTTT. The encoded protein is CASTVGNGRNTEAFF.

The chain employs TRBV7-9 and TRBJ2-5; 11 bases are shared with TRBD1. The CDR3 runs to 17 residues. In germline, CDR1 is SEHNR, CDR2 FQNEAQ (reference sequence). With 5 bases clipped from V and 0 bases from J, the junction kept 8 bases outside the gene matches. The CDR3 region is CASSPGQGGINQETQYF. As DNA, the CDR3 is TGTGCCAGCAGCCCGGGACAGGGGGGGATTAACCAAGAGACCCAGTACTTC.

This clonotype occurred a few times. This sequence joins TRBV18 and TRBJ2-3; D gene ambiguous. The CDR3 runs 13 residues. V lost 0 bases to trimming and J lost 8 bases, with 9 bases between them. Germline lookup yields CDR1 KGHSH and CDR2 LQKENI. The DNA of the CDR3 is TGTGCCAGCTCACCACCGTCAATTAGTACGCAGTATTTT. As protein: CASSPPSISTQYF.

The V gene is TRBV5-1, the J gene TRBJ1-4; D uncertain. There are 14 residues in the CDR3. Trimming shortened V by 0 bases and J by 8 bases, and 11 bases separated the two germline ends. Germline assignment: CDR1 SGHRS and CDR2 YFSETQ. DNA for the CDR3: TGCGCCAGCAGCTTGGATCCGGTCGGGGAAAAACTGTTTTTT. Residues: CASSLDPVGEKLFF.

The rearrangement joins TRBV28 to TRBJ1-5, with unresolved D. In germline, CDR1 is MDHEN, CDR2 SYDVKM. The CDR3 runs 14 residues. The germline V and J ends were trimmed by 5 bases and 1 base, with 9 bases remaining between them. The CDR3 nucleotides read TGTGCCAGCAGTGCGACAAGCAGCAATCAGCCCCAGCATTTT. Protein product: CASSATSSNQPQHF.